Listed below are T cell receptor beta chains from one sample, sequenced in a study of cytomegalovirus exposure and HLA in healthy donors. Data came from immunoSEQ multiplex PCR; TCRdb stores just in-frame clones and leaves some out. The table lists over 150,000 clones, just under 80% of them singletons, with 13% in the top ten. Input material: PBMCs. The receptors shown here come from a woman aged 45-65 years in good health and CMV-seropositive. CDR3s include the opening cysteine and the closing phenylalanine or tryptophan. The D gene is left open where the match is weak. Not every row has a clone size; where given, it reads once, few, many or a size class.

J gene: TRBJ2-7
V gene: TRBV5-1
clone size: -
D gene: TRBD1
CDR3 protein: CASRPIGTAYEQYF
CDR3 DNA: TGCGCCAGCAGGCCCATCGGGACAGCCTACGAGCAGTACTTC

J gene: TRBJ1-5
V gene: TRBV27
clone size: -
D gene: -
CDR3 protein: CASSPLDSRYSNQPQHF
CDR3 DNA: TGTGCCAGCAGTCCGTTGGACAGTAGGTATAGCAATCAGCCCCAGCATTTT

J gene: TRBJ1-2
V gene: TRBV14
clone size: once
D gene: -
CDR3 protein: CASSQLDTYNYGYTF
CDR3 DNA: TGTGCCAGCAGCCAGCTGGACACTTACAACTATGGCTACACCTTC

J gene: TRBJ1-1
V gene: TRBV15
clone size: -
D gene: -
CDR3 protein: CATSSRTANTEAFF
CDR3 DNA: TGTGCCACCAGCAGTAGGACAGCGAACACTGAAGCTTTCTTT

J gene: TRBJ2-5
V gene: TRBV13
clone size: -
D gene: -
CDR3 protein: CASSSRQEETQYF
CDR3 DNA: TGTGCCAGCAGCTCCAGGCAGGAAGAGACCCAGTACTTC

J gene: TRBJ1-2
V gene: TRBV5-1
clone size: -
D gene: TRBD1
CDR3 protein: CASSPGTAVFGYTF
CDR3 DNA: TGCGCCAGCAGCCCGGGGACAGCTGTTTTTGGCTACACCTTC

J gene: TRBJ2-1
V gene: TRBV7-2
clone size: -
D gene: TRBD2
CDR3 protein: CASSYYSGGASDEQFF
CDR3 DNA: TGTGCCAGCAGCTACTATAGCGGGGGGGCCTCGGATGAGCAGTTCTTC

J gene: TRBJ1-6
V gene: TRBV19
clone size: -
D gene: TRBD1
CDR3 protein: CASSTGGSPLHF
CDR3 DNA: TGTGCCAGTAGTACAGGGGGCTCACCCCTCCACTTT

J gene: TRBJ1-2
V gene: TRBV19
clone size: -
D gene: -
CDR3 protein: CASSINGRGGYGYTF
CDR3 DNA: TGTGCCAGTAGTATAAACGGCAGGGGTGGCTATGGCTACACCTTC

J gene: TRBJ2-2
V gene: TRBV7-9
clone size: -
D gene: TRBD1
CDR3 protein: CASSLSTGGHGELFF
CDR3 DNA: TGTGCCAGCAGCTTATCGACAGGGGGCCACGGGGAGCTGTTTTTT

J gene: TRBJ2-3
V gene: TRBV5-6
clone size: medium-sized
D gene: TRBD2
CDR3 protein: CASSFQLAGRTDTQYF
CDR3 DNA: TGTGCCAGCAGCTTCCAACTAGCGGGGCGCACAGATACGCAGTATTTT

J gene: TRBJ2-1
V gene: TRBV9
clone size: few
D gene: TRBD2
CDR3 protein: CASTQDGGGASYNEQFF
CDR3 DNA: TGTGCCAGCACCCAAGACGGCGGGGGGGCGAGCTACAATGAGCAGTTCTTC

J gene: TRBJ2-5
V gene: TRBV13
clone size: -
D gene: TRBD1
CDR3 protein: CASSDYRGEETQYF
CDR3 DNA: TGTGCCAGCAGCGATTACAGGGGAGAGGAGACCCAGTACTTC

J gene: TRBJ1-3
V gene: TRBV9
clone size: few
D gene: -
CDR3 protein: CASSVVGDGNTIYF
CDR3 DNA: TGTGCCAGCAGCGTAGTCGGGGATGGAAACACCATATATTTT

J gene: TRBJ1-3
V gene: TRBV20-1
clone size: -
D gene: -
CDR3 protein: CSASGGNTIYF
CDR3 DNA: TGCAGTGCTAGTGGCGGAAACACCATATATTTT

J gene: TRBJ2-4
V gene: TRBV25-1
clone size: -
D gene: -
CDR3 protein: CASSDIAKNIQYF
CDR3 DNA: TGTGCCAGCAGTGACATAGCCAAAAACATTCAGTACTTC

J gene: TRBJ2-7
V gene: TRBV5-6
clone size: -
D gene: -
CDR3 protein: CASSPTGLSYEQYF
CDR3 DNA: TGTGCCAGCAGCCCCACAGGATTATCCTACGAGCAGTACTTC

J gene: TRBJ2-3
V gene: TRBV18
clone size: -
D gene: TRBD1
CDR3 protein: CASSPPRTGGALATDTQYF
CDR3 DNA: TGTGCCAGCTCACCACCGAGGACAGGGGGCGCCCTGGCCACAGATACGCAGTATTTT

J gene: TRBJ1-1
V gene: TRBV7-9
clone size: -
D gene: -
CDR3 protein: CASRMLQVNTEAFF
CDR3 DNA: TGTGCCAGCAGGATGCTGCAGGTCAACACTGAAGCTTTCTTT

J gene: TRBJ2-7
V gene: TRBV30
clone size: -
D gene: TRBD1
CDR3 protein: CAWSDRVSYEQYF
CDR3 DNA: TGTGCCTGGAGCGACAGGGTTTCCTACGAGCAGTACTTC

J gene: TRBJ2-2
V gene: TRBV5-1
clone size: once
D gene: -
CDR3 protein: CASSLAGLNTGELFF
CDR3 DNA: TGCGCCAGCAGCTTGGCAGGCCTCAACACCGGGGAGCTGTTTTTT

J gene: TRBJ2-6
V gene: TRBV4-1
clone size: once
D gene: -
CDR3 protein: CASSQERGAVGSGANVLTF
CDR3 DNA: TGCGCCAGCAGCCAAGAACGGGGGGCGGTAGGCTCTGGGGCCAACGTCCTGACTTTC

J gene: TRBJ2-1
V gene: TRBV5-4
clone size: -
D gene: TRBD1
CDR3 protein: CASSLRDRGLDEQFF
CDR3 DNA: TGTGCCAGCAGCTTGAGGGACAGGGGGCTGGATGAGCAGTTCTTC

J gene: TRBJ2-5
V gene: TRBV5-1
clone size: once
D gene: -
CDR3 protein: CASSLGRGKETQYF
CDR3 DNA: TGCGCCAGCAGCTTGGGTAGGGGGAAAGAGACCCAGTACTTC

J gene: TRBJ2-1
V gene: TRBV9
clone size: -
D gene: -
CDR3 protein: CASSVEDYNEQFF
CDR3 DNA: TGTGCCAGCAGCGTTGAGGACTACAATGAGCAGTTCTTC

J gene: TRBJ2-5
V gene: TRBV2
clone size: -
D gene: -
CDR3 protein: CASSEDASAQYF
CDR3 DNA: TGTGCCAGCAGTGAAGACGCCAGCGCCCAGTACTTC

J gene: TRBJ1-1
V gene: TRBV9
clone size: once
D gene: -
CDR3 protein: CASSSLRGSEAFF
CDR3 DNA: TGTGCCAGCAGCTCTTTAAGGGGATCTGAAGCTTTCTTT

J gene: TRBJ1-2
V gene: TRBV5-1
clone size: -
D gene: -
CDR3 protein: CASRPAGPYGYTF
CDR3 DNA: TGCGCCAGCAGACCTGCCGGTCCCTATGGCTACACCTTC

J gene: TRBJ2-5
V gene: TRBV5-6
clone size: -
D gene: TRBD2
CDR3 protein: CASSLWGGGDYQETQYF
CDR3 DNA: TGTGCCAGCAGCTTGTGGGGCGGGGGGGACTACCAAGAGACCCAGTACTTC

J gene: TRBJ2-3
V gene: TRBV23-1
clone size: -
D gene: -
CDR3 protein: CASSQGQGRGTDTQYF
CDR3 DNA: TGCGCCAGCAGTCAAGGTCAGGGGAGAGGCACAGATACGCAGTATTTT

J gene: TRBJ1-4
V gene: TRBV5-1
clone size: once
D gene: -
CDR3 protein: CASSFSQSNEKLFF
CDR3 DNA: TGCGCCAGCAGCTTCTCACAGTCTAATGAAAAACTGTTTTTT

J gene: TRBJ1-4
V gene: TRBV9
clone size: -
D gene: -
CDR3 protein: CASSVDTGTNEKLFF
CDR3 DNA: TGTGCCAGCAGCGTAGACACAGGGACTAATGAAAAACTGTTTTTT

J gene: TRBJ2-3
V gene: TRBV10-3
clone size: -
D gene: TRBD2
CDR3 protein: CAISYSGGALDTQYF
CDR3 DNA: TGTGCCATCAGTTATAGCGGGGGGGCTTTGGATACGCAGTATTTT

J gene: TRBJ2-2
V gene: TRBV15
clone size: -
D gene: -
CDR3 protein: CATSREQANTGELFF
CDR3 DNA: TGTGCCACCAGCAGAGAACAGGCTAACACCGGGGAGCTGTTTTTT

J gene: TRBJ2-3
V gene: TRBV19
clone size: -
D gene: -
CDR3 protein: CASSIRGLSTDTQYF
CDR3 DNA: TGTGCCAGTAGTATTAGGGGCCTTAGCACAGATACGCAGTATTTT

J gene: TRBJ2-3
V gene: TRBV5-6
clone size: -
D gene: -
CDR3 protein: CASSLEQRILYDTQYF
CDR3 DNA: TGTGCCAGCAGCTTGGAGCAGCGAATCTTATACGATACGCAGTATTTT

J gene: TRBJ2-5
V gene: TRBV23-1
clone size: -
D gene: -
CDR3 protein: CASRGRVQETQYF
CDR3 DNA: TGCGCCAGCAGGGGCAGGGTCCAAGAGACCCAGTACTTC

J gene: TRBJ2-3
V gene: TRBV19
clone size: -
D gene: TRBD2
CDR3 protein: CASRKGGGLTDTQYF
CDR3 DNA: TGTGCCAGTAGGAAGGGCGGGGGGCTCACAGATACGCAGTATTTT

J gene: TRBJ2-7
V gene: TRBV7-9
clone size: -
D gene: -
CDR3 protein: CASSLNSQSYEQYF
CDR3 DNA: TGTGCCAGCAGCTTAAACAGCCAGTCCTACGAGCAGTACTTC

J gene: TRBJ1-6
V gene: TRBV5-1
clone size: -
D gene: TRBD1
CDR3 protein: CASSRGQGGNSPLHF
CDR3 DNA: TGCGCCAGCAGCCGGGGACAGGGCGGGAATTCACCCCTCCACTTT

J gene: TRBJ2-7
V gene: TRBV13
clone size: -
D gene: -
CDR3 protein: CASSLGQGTREQYF
CDR3 DNA: TGTGCCAGCAGCTTGGGGCAGGGTACGCGGGAGCAGTACTTC

J gene: TRBJ1-5
V gene: TRBV2
clone size: -
D gene: -
CDR3 protein: CASSDWQVRRNQPQHF
CDR3 DNA: TGTGCCAGCAGTGACTGGCAGGTGAGGAGGAATCAGCCCCAGCATTTT

J gene: TRBJ1-2
V gene: TRBV7-8
clone size: -
D gene: -
CDR3 protein: CASSGTKNYGYTF
CDR3 DNA: TGTGCCAGCAGCGGTACTAAGAACTATGGCTACACCTTC

J gene: TRBJ1-5
V gene: TRBV6-6
clone size: -
D gene: -
CDR3 protein: CASSYSRTANQPQHF
CDR3 DNA: TGTGCCAGCAGTTACTCAAGGACAGCTAATCAGCCCCAGCATTTT

J gene: TRBJ2-7
V gene: TRBV10-3
clone size: -
D gene: -
CDR3 protein: CAISESSYEQYF
CDR3 DNA: TGTGCCATCAGTGAGTCGAGTTACGAGCAGTACTTC

J gene: TRBJ1-1
V gene: TRBV11-3
clone size: -
D gene: TRBD1
CDR3 protein: CASSLTGESEAFF
CDR3 DNA: TGTGCCAGCAGCTTAACAGGGGAATCTGAAGCTTTCTTT

J gene: TRBJ2-6
V gene: TRBV18
clone size: -
D gene: TRBD1
CDR3 protein: CASSPLGTGTGANVLTF
CDR3 DNA: TGTGCCAGCTCACCGCTCGGGACAGGGACTGGGGCCAACGTCCTGACTTTC

J gene: TRBJ1-2
V gene: TRBV5-1
clone size: once
D gene: TRBD1
CDR3 protein: CASADRAYGYTF
CDR3 DNA: TGCGCCAGCGCCGACAGGGCCTATGGCTACACCTTC

J gene: TRBJ2-2
V gene: TRBV19
clone size: -
D gene: TRBD2
CDR3 protein: CASSIGTRNAGELFF
CDR3 DNA: TGTGCCAGTAGTATTGGGACTAGAAATGCCGGGGAGCTGTTTTTT

J gene: TRBJ2-7
V gene: TRBV6-1
clone size: -
D gene: -
CDR3 protein: CASSYQGYEQYF
CDR3 DNA: TGTGCCAGCAGTTATCAGGGCTACGAGCAGTACTTC

J gene: TRBJ1-1
V gene: TRBV7-9
clone size: -
D gene: TRBD1
CDR3 protein: CASSRVFGQGGTEAFF
CDR3 DNA: TGTGCCAGCAGCCGAGTCTTTGGACAGGGGGGCACTGAAGCTTTCTTT

J gene: TRBJ1-6
V gene: TRBV6-5
clone size: -
D gene: TRBD1
CDR3 protein: CASSYSRQGNSPLHF
CDR3 DNA: TGTGCCAGCAGTTACTCGAGACAGGGTAATTCACCCCTCCACTTT

J gene: TRBJ2-1
V gene: TRBV6-1
clone size: -
D gene: -
CDR3 protein: CASRVHLGGEQFF
CDR3 DNA: TGTGCCAGCAGAGTCCACCTCGGGGGTGAGCAGTTCTTC